The 5 T cell receptor beta chains presented below share a single source sample, sequenced in a study of beta chain features in type 1 diabetes. General observations from the study: Moderate yet significant TCRB CDR3 shortening was seen in Type 1 diabetes patients in all four CD4+ subsets.

These TCRs are of unknown antigen specificity. Investigators reverse transcribed all isolated RNA, so they sequenced expressed TCRB transcripts. The table came from immunoSEQ multiplex PCR; TCRdb's copy has only in-frame clones and leaves some out. The sample consists of a few hundred thousand clones, 9.5% to 10% of them appearing once. The sample was central memory CD4+ T cells from blood. Receptor source: a young man with type 1 diabetes.

V usage is TRBV14 and J usage is TRBJ2-7, with no clear D. The CDR3 totals 16 residues. V lost 4 bases, J lost 0 bases, and 16 bases lay in between. Germline V lookup: CDR1 SGHDN, CDR2 FVKESK. The CDR3 nucleotides are TGTGCCAGCAGCCGGAAGGCTTGGTCGAACTCCTACGAGCAGTACTTC. Encoded protein: CASSRKAWSNSYEQYF.

The V and J genes are TRBV6-5 and TRBJ1-2, with D unclear. V shed 5 bases and J shed 7 bases, with 11 bases lying between them. The CDR3 consists of 12 residues. In germline, CDR1 is MNHEY, CDR2 SVGAGI. In nucleotides, the CDR3 is TGTGCCAGCAGTAAAGTAGTTGCTGGCTACACCTTC. Translation gives CASSKVVAGYTF.

The CDR3 DNA reads TGTGCCAGCCGAACCTTGATCGGACTAGCGGGGCAAGAGACCCAGTACTTC. Amino acid sequence: CASRTLIGLAGQETQYF. The J gene is TRBJ2-5, the V gene TRBV6-4; 12 bases are a match to TRBD2. With 8 bases clipped from V and 2 bases from J, the junction kept 12 bases outside the gene matches. This CDR3 contains 17 residues. The germline gives CDR1 MRHNA, CDR2 SNTAGT.

This clone was detected once. Here the CDR3 reads CASSYQRVFSYNEQFF. The DNA of the CDR3 is TGTGCCAGCAGTTACCAGCGGGTTTTCAGCTACAATGAGCAGTTCTTC. The rearrangement links TRBV6-5 to TRBJ2-1, with D possibly matching TRBD2 (6 bases). CDR1 and CDR2 (germline): MNHEY, SVGAGI. V gave up 2 bases and J gave up 3 bases, with 14 bases separating them. CDR3 length: 16 residues.

The sample holds a few counts of this clone. The chain uses TRBV29-1 and TRBJ2-4; D possibly uses TRBD1 or TRBD2 (5 bases each). V lost 4 bases and J lost 10, with 11 bases in between. Germline V CDR1 and CDR2: SQVTM, ANQGSEA. CDR3 size: 11 residues. CDR3 bases: TGCAGCGTTGCCAGGGAGAGAATTCAGTACTTC. Translated, it gives CSVARERIQYF.